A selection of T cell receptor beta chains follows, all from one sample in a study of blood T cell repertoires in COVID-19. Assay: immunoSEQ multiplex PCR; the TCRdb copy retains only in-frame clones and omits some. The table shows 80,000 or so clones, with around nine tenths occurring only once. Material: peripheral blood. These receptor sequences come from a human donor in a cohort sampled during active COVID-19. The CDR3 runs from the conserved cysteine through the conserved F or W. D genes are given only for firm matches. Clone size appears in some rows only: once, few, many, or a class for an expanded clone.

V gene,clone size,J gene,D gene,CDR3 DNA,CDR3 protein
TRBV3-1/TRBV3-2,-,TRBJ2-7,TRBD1,TGTGCCAGCAGCCAAGTTGGGACAGGGCTATACGAGCAGTACTTC,CASSQVGTGLYEQYF
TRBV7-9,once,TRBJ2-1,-,TGTGCCAGCAGCTTCCCAGGGTTTCCTGACAATGAGCAGTTCTTC,CASSFPGFPDNEQFF
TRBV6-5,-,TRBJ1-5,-,TGTGCCAGCAGTTACCGATTCGGGAATCAGCCCCAGCATTTT,CASSYRFGNQPQHF
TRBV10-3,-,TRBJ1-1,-,TGTGCCATCAGTGAAAACAGGAACACTGAAGCTTTCTTT,CAISENRNTEAFF
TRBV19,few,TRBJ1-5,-,TGTGCCAGTAGTAATCCCAGGCCAGGTCAGCCCCAGCATTTT,CASSNPRPGQPQHF
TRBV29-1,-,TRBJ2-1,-,TGCAGCGTTGTAATCCGGGGGAATGAGCAGTTCTTC,CSVVIRGNEQFF
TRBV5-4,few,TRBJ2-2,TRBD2,TGTGCCAGCACCCCAACTAGCGGGAGCGCCGGGGAGCTGTTTTTT,CASTPTSGSAGELFF
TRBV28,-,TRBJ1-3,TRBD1,TGTGCCAGCAGTTTATCAGGGGGTTGGGGGCTTCAGGGAAACACCATATATTTT,CASSLSGGWGLQGNTIYF
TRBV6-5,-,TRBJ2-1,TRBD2,TGTGCCAGCAGTTACGGCGGGAGCTCCTACAATGAGCAGTTCTTC,CASSYGGSSYNEQFF
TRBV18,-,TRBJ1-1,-,TGTGCCAGCTCACGCGCCGGGACACAGAACACTGAAGCTTTCTTT,CASSRAGTQNTEAFF
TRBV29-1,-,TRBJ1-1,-,TGCAGCGTTGAGGAACAGGGAGTCACTGAAGCTTTCTTT,CSVEEQGVTEAFF
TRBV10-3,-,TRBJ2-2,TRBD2,TGTGCCATCAGTGAGTCGATTTTAGCGGGAGCCGGGGAGCTGTTTTTT,CAISESILAGAGELFF
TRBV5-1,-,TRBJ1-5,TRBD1,TGCGCCAGCAGCTTTCAGGACAGGGTTTTTGAAGGGGATCAGCCCCAGCATTTT,CASSFQDRVFEGDQPQHF
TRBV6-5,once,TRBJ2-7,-,TGTGCCAGCAGTTACTCCGCGGGCTACGAGCAGTACTTC,CASSYSAGYEQYF
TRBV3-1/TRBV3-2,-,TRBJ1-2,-,TGTGCCAGCAGCCAAGAAGTCCACAACAAATATGGCTACACCTTC,CASSQEVHNKYGYTF
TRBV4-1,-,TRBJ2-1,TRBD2,TGCGCCAGCAGCCAAGATCTGGGACTAGTAAATGAGCAGTTCTTC,CASSQDLGLVNEQFF
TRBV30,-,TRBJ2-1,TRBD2,TGTGCCTGGAGTGGACTAGCGGGACCCAATGAGCAGTTCTTC,CAWSGLAGPNEQFF
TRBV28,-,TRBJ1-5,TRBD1,TGTGCCAGCAGTCTAAGGGACAGTAGCAATCAGCCCCAGCATTTT,CASSLRDSSNQPQHF
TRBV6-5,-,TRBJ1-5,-,TGTGCCAGTGGGGGCGGTCTTTGGCAGCCCCAGCATTTT,CASGGGLWQPQHF
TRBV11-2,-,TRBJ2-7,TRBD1,TGTGCCAGCAGCTTAACCTCCGGGACAGGGTACCACGAGCAGTACTTC,CASSLTSGTGYHEQYF
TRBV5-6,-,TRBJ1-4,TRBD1,TGTGCCAGCAGCTTCAGGGGGACTAATGAAAAACTGTTTTTT,CASSFRGTNEKLFF
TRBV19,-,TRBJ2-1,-,TGTGCCAGTACTCCGGGGGTGGGTAGGGCAAACAATGAGCAGTTCTTC,CASTPGVGRANNEQFF
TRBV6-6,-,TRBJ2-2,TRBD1,TGTGCCAGCAGTCCTCTCGGAACAGGGGGTGGCACCGGGGAGCTGTTTTTT,CASSPLGTGGGTGELFF
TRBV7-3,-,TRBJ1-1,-,TGTGCCAGCAGCTTAACTCCCACCCACAGCTACATGAACACTGAAGCTTTCTTT,CASSLTPTHSYMNTEAFF
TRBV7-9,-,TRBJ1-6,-,TGTGCCAGCAGCAGAGGAGACCTGCGGGTCCACTTT,CASSRGDLRVHF
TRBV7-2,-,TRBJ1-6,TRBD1,TGTGCCAGCAGCTTACGGCAGGGGGTAGAATCACCCCTCCACTTT,CASSLRQGVESPLHF
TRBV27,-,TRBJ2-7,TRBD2,TGTGCCAGTAAGCGGGAGTGGGGCTACGAGCAGTACTTC,CASKREWGYEQYF
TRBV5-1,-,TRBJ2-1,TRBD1,TGCGCCAGCACCGGCGGAGGGACAGGGGGTTTCAATGAGCAGTTCTTC,CASTGGGTGGFNEQFF
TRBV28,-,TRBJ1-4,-,TGTGCCAGCAGTCCGGCGATACAGGGAAGTGGGGAAAAACTGTTTTTT,CASSPAIQGSGEKLFF